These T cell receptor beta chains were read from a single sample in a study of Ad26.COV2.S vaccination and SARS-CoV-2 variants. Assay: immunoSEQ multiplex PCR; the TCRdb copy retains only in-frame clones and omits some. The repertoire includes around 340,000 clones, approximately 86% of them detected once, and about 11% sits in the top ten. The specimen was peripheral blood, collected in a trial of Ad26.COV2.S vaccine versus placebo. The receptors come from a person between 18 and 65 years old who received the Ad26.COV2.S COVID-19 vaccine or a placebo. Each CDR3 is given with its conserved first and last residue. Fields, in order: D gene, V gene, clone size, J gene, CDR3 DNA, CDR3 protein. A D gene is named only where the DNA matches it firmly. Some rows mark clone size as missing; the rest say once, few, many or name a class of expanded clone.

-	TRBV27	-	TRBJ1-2	TGTGCCAGCAGTTCCCAGGGGCCCCTGGGCTACACCTTC	CASSSQGPLGYTF
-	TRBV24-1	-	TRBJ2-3	TGTGCCACCAGTGATTTGGAAGGGGGTGCAGATACGCAGTATTTT	CATSDLEGGADTQYF
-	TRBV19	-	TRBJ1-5	TGTGCCAGTAGTATAATGGGAGGGATCAATAGCAATCAGCCCCAGCATTTT	CASSIMGGINSNQPQHF
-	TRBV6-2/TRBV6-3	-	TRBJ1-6	TGTGCCAGCAGCCTCGGGGGCACCTATAATTCACCCCTCCACTTT	CASSLGGTYNSPLHF
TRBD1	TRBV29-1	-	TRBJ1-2	TGCAGCGTTGAATACCCAGGGGGCTATGGCTACACCTTC	CSVEYPGGYGYTF
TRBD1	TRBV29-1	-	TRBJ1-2	TGCAGCGTTGGGGTAGGGGGCTGGGGCTACACCTTC	CSVGVGGWGYTF
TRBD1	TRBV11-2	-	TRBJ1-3	TGTGCCAGCAGCTTAGTGGACCAGGGGGTTGGAAACACCATATATTTT	CASSLVDQGVGNTIYF
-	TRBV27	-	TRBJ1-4	TGTGCCAGCAGTTTAATGGGGGGAGAAAAACTGTTTTTT	CASSLMGGEKLFF
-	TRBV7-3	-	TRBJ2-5	TGTGCCAGCAGCTTACAGGGGGGGTACCAAGAGACCCAGTACTTC	CASSLQGGYQETQYF
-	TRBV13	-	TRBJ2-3	TGTGCCAGCAGCCCACAGGGTTGGGCTAGCACAGATACGCAGTATTTT	CASSPQGWASTDTQYF
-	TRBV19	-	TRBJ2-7	TGTGCCAGTAGTATGGTTGACCACTCCTACGAGCAGTACTTC	CASSMVDHSYEQYF
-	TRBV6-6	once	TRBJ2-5	TGTGCCAGCAGTACTAGTGGCGGAGAGACCCAGTACTTC	CASSTSGGETQYF
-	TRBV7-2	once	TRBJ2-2	TGTGCCAGCAGCTTAGTAGAGAACACCGGGGAGCTGTTTTTT	CASSLVENTGELFF
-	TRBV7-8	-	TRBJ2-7	TGTGCCAGCAGCTTTGACAGGTCCTACGAGCAGTACTTC	CASSFDRSYEQYF
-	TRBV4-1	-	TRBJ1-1	TGCGCCAGCAGCGCCCTGATCTTGAACACTGAAGCTTTCTTT	CASSALILNTEAFF
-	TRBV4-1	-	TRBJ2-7	TGCGCCAGCAGCCAAGGACATACGGCCATTTCATCCGAGCAGTACTTC	CASSQGHTAISSEQYF
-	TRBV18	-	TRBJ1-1	TGTGCCAGCTCCTCTTCACGGGGGGGAAACACTGAAGCTTTCTTT	CASSSSRGGNTEAFF
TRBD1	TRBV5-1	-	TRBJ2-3	TGCGCCAGCAGCAAACAGGGGGCGAGCACAGATACGCAGTATTTT	CASSKQGASTDTQYF
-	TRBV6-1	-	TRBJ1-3	TGTGCCAGCAGTGAAAGACAGTACTCTGGAAACACCATATATTTT	CASSERQYSGNTIYF
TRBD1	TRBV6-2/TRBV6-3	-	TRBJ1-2	TGTGCCAGCAGTTACGAGGGGGCGTATGGCTACACCTTC	CASSYEGAYGYTF
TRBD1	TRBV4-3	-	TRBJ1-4	TGCGCCAGCAGCCAAGATCCCCCAGGGGGGGGTGAAAAACTGTTTTTT	CASSQDPPGGGEKLFF